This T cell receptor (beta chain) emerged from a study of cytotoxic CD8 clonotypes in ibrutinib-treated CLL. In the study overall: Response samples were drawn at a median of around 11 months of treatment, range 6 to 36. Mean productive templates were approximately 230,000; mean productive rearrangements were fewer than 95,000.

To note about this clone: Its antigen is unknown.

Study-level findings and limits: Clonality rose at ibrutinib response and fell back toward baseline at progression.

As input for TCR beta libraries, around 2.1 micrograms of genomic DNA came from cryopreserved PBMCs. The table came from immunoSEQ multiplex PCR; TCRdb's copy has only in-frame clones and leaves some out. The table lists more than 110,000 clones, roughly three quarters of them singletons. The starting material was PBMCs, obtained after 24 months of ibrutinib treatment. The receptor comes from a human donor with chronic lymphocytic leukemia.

CDR3 nucleotide sequence: TGTGCCAGCAGCGGACTAGCGGGAGCTGATGAGCAGTTCTTC. It is translated as CASSGLAGADEQFF. The rearrangement uses TRBV27 and TRBJ2-1; 13 bases are shared with TRBD2. The ends lost 6 bases at V and 8 bases at J; junction bases unmatched: 4. This CDR3 is 14 amino acids long. Per the germline V gene, CDR1 is MNHEY and CDR2 is SMNVEV (reference sequence).